The clone carrying this T cell receptor beta chain has only a few counts. As yet, its antigen is unknown. This sample was included in a study of T cells in Graves' hyperthyroidism and ophthalmopathy. Findings and limits, study-wide: Blood shared most expanded thyroid clonotypes above 0.001.

Newly diagnosed patients aged 18 to 65 had hyperthyroidism of under 2 months' duration. The CDR3 is 13 amino acids. Germline assignment: CDR1 WNHNN and CDR2 SYGVQD (reference sequence). V was cut by 2 bases and J by 6 bases, with 7 bases left in between. The investigators amplified TCR beta CDR3 regions from RNA transcripts. In the first-round RT-PCR of the TCR CDR3, the HTBI primer set was used. MiXCR, run by TCRdb on the multiplex PCR reads, gives a single entry per CDR3 protein. The sample has over 200,000 distinct CDR3 sequences; approximately 14% are singletons. The rearrangement joins TRBV10-1 to TRBJ2-2; D gene unclear. The sequencing input was blood. This clonotype was sampled from a woman aged 40 to 50 with Graves' hyperthyroidism that later progressed to Graves' ophthalmopathy. This CDR3 is CASSEVYPGELFF. The CDR3 nucleotides are TGCGCCAGCAGTGAGGTCTACCCCGGGGAGCTGTTTTTT.